This T cell receptor (beta chain) emerged from a study of human T cells and chemical hapten exposure. Study overall: Variability of per-sample TCR yields stemmed mainly from small differences in pooled library volume.

This CDR3 has 16 residues. V lost 0 bases and J lost 1, with 13 bases in between. Germline CDR1 reads LGHDT; CDR2 reads YNNKEL (reference sequence). Time point denoted: patch test 2, 6 weeks after DPC sensitization. The treatment is: therapeutic diphenylcyclopropenone sensitization with weekly scalp DPC. Donors were 18 to 70-year-old alopecia patients suitable for DPC. The table lists this clonotype with many counts. MiXCR was run by TCRdb on the RACE reads, yielding one entry per CDR3 protein. The sample gives approximately 100,000 distinct CDR3 sequences, roughly a tenth of which show up once; approximately 3% is in the top ten.

The sequencing here drew on whole blood, taken in connection with sensitization to the hapten diphenylcyclopropenone (DPC). The TCR sequence derives from a middle-aged woman with alopecia areata. Some clones in this sample may be carry-over from other donors' samples. The rearrangement joins TRBV3-1 to TRBJ2-7; D remains ambiguous. CDR3 residues: CASSQDFTYQSYEQYF. CDR3 in DNA: TGTGCCAGCAGCCAAGATTTCACATATCAATCCTACGAGCAGTACTTC.